A single T cell receptor beta chain is shown here with its context. Its cognate antigen is unknown. These data belong to a study of T cells after yellow fever vaccination. Study overall: Fractions low in cell number were prepared with SMART-Seq v4 Ultra Low Input. General study results and limits: On re-exposure, the response was weaker but peaked faster, at day 5 versus 15. Contamination by abundant bulk-population clonotypes could be present in FACS-sorted repertoires.

In germline, CDR1 is GTSNPN, CDR2 SVGIG (reference sequence). The CDR3 totals 13 residues. With V trimmed by 2 bases and J by 6 bases, 4 bases remained unmatched. Conversion of TCR transcripts into cDNA relied on 5'RACE template switching, which added a universal primer site and UMIs. TCRdb re-called the 5' RACE reads through MiXCR, storing one row per CDR3 protein. The sample lists 300,000 to 400,000 distinct CDR3 sequences; over 8% were seen once. This TCR was sampled from a young man who received the YFV17D yellow fever vaccine. The chain employs TRBV30 and TRBJ1-5; TRBD1 matches at 7 bases. This specimen consisted of PBMCs, obtained on the day of the first yellow fever vaccination. The CDR3: CAWSPGGRQPQHF. Written as DNA, the CDR3 is TGTGCCTGGAGTCCAGGGGGTCGTCAGCCCCAGCATTTT.